This T cell receptor beta chain was observed in a study of cytomegalovirus exposure and HLA in healthy donors. General study points: Researchers reported in a later analysis that a missense DCLRE1C variant was tied to TCR beta V- and J-gene trimming.

The CDR3 loop spans 14 amino acids. The V gene's germline CDR1 is MNHEY and CDR2 SMNVEV (reference sequence). The V end was cut by 6 bases, the J end by 7 bases, with 16 bases between. The PCR made use of 60 Vbeta and 13 Jbeta primers. Measured with immunoSEQ multiplex PCR; TCRdb has only the in-frame clones, and not every one. The table for this sample gives around 51,000 clones. As concerns this clone: Its specificity is not known.

The rearrangement joins TRBV27 to TRBJ2-1, with a tentative D call TRBD1 (5 bases). Sequencing used PBMCs. The receptor's source is a middle-aged woman in good health and CMV-seronegative. CDR3 DNA: TGTGCCAGCAGCAGGACACGCCTCGGAAATGAGCAGTTCTTC. Its protein is CASSRTRLGNEQFF.